One sample yielded the 4 T cell receptor beta chains listed below, sequenced in a study of cytomegalovirus exposure and HLA in healthy donors. Both 60 Vbeta primers and 13 Jbeta primers went into the PCR. Sequencing was performed with immunoSEQ multiplex PCR; in TCRdb, only in-frame clones are kept and a portion is missing. Of 150,000 to 170,000 clones in the sample, roughly four fifths are singletons; the top ten hold roughly 1.4%. Sequencing was done on a sample of PBMCs. Receptors were obtained from a man between 18 and 29 years old in good health and CMV-seronegative.

The chain is built from TRBV5-6 and TRBJ2-7, with D possibly being TRBD2 (6 bases). The CDR3 totals 14 residues. Between the trimmed V and J ends, which lost 6 bases and 4 bases, there was a span of 17 bases. The germline CDR1 and CDR2 sequences are SGHDT and YYEEEE. The CDR3 reads CASTRRAGGYEQYF. In DNA, the CDR3 is TGTGCCAGCACCCGAAGGGCCGGGGGATACGAGCAGTACTTC.

The J gene is TRBJ1-6, the V gene TRBV6-1; D unresolved. The germline V gene encodes CDR1 MNHNS and CDR2 SASEGT. CDR3 size: 12 residues. Trimming took 3 bases from V and 6 from J, leaving 3 bases between them. The CDR3 DNA follows: TGTGCCAGCAGTGACCTTAATTCACCCCTCCACTTT. Residues: CASSDLNSPLHF.

The chain combines TRBV27 with TRBJ2-7, with 9 positions matching TRBD1. After removal of 3 bases from V and 1 base from J, the junction contained 4 bases not matched to a gene. The CDR3 consists of 15 residues. The germline CDR1 and CDR2 sequences are MNHEY and SMNVEV (reference sequence). Here the CDR3 DNA reads TGTGCCAGCAGTTTCCTCGGGACAGGGTCCTACGAGCAGTACTTC. Amino acids: CASSFLGTGSYEQYF.

Only one count was recorded for this clone. The chain joins TRBV19 to TRBJ2-6, with unresolved D. V was cut by 6 bases and J by 0 bases, with 9 bases left in between. Germline CDR1 is LNHDA and CDR2 is SQIVND (reference sequence). The length of the CDR3 is 15 residues. The CDR3 sequence is CASRTASSGANVLTF. The CDR3 DNA reads TGTGCCAGTAGAACAGCCTCCTCTGGGGCCAACGTCCTGACTTTC.